The clone carrying this T cell receptor (beta chain) showed up just once. The data were obtained in a study of chemoradiotherapy in HPV16-positive cancers. The CDR3 contains 12 residues. V was shortened by 2 bases and J by 5 bases, with 6 bases between the two germline ends. Looked up from germline, CDR1 is SSHAT and CDR2 is FNYEAQ (reference sequence). Assay used: immunoSEQ multiplex PCR; TCRdb lists only in-frame clones, some missing. The sample lists 5,500 to 6,500 clones, about 86% occurring once. This chain uses TRBV7-7 with TRBJ2-5; no reliable D call. The source of this sequence is a human donor with HPV-associated anogenital cancer. The sample here was blood, taken from a patient who underwent chemoradiotherapy. This CDR3 reads CASSLSGETQYF. In DNA, the CDR3 is TGTGCCAGCAGCTTATCAGGCGAGACCCAGTACTTC.